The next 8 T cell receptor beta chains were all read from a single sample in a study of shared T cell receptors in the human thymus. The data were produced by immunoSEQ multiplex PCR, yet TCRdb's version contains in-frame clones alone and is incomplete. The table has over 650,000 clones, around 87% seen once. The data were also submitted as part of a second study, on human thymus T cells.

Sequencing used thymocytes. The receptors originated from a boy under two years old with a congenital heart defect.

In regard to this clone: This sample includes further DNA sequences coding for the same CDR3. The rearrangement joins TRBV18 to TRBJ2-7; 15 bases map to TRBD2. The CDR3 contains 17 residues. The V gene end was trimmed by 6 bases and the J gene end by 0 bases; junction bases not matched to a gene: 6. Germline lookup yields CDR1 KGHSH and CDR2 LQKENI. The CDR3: CASSRRTSGRASYEQYF. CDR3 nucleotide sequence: TGTGCCAGCTCGCGACGGACTAGCGGGAGGGCCTCCTACGAGCAGTACTTC.

CDR3: CASSLAGVSYEQYF. As DNA, the CDR3 is TGTGCCAGCAGCTTGGCAGGGGTCTCCTACGAGCAGTACTTC. This rearrangement joins TRBV5-4 to TRBJ2-7; tentatively, D is TRBD1 (6 bases). V lost 0 bases and J lost 0, with 7 bases in between. From germline, CDR1 is SGHNT and CDR2 YYREEE (reference sequence). The CDR3 has 14 residues.

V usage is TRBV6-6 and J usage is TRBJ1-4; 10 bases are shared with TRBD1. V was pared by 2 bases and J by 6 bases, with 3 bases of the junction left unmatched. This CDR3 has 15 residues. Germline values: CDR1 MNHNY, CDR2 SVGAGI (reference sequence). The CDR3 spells CASSYTGQGYEKLFF. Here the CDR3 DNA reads TGTGCCAGCAGTTACACGGGACAGGGGTATGAAAAACTGTTTTTT.

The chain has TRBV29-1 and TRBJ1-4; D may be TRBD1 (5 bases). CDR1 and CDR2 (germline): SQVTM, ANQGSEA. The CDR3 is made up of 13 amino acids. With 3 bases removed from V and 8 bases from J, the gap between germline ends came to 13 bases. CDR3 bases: TGCAGCGTTGAGGTTAGGGGATGCGAAAAACTGTTTTTT. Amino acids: CSVEVRGCEKLFF.

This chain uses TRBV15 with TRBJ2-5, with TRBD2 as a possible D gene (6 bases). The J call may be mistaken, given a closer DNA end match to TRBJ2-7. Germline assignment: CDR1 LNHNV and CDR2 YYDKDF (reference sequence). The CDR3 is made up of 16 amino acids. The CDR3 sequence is CATSPAPLAGSYEQYF. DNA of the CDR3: TGTGCCACCAGCCCAGCGCCACTAGCCGGTTCCTACGAGCAGTACTTC.

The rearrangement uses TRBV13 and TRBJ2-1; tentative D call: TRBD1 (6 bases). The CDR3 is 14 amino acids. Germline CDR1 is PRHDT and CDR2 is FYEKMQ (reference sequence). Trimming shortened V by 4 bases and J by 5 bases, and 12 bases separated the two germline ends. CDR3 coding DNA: TGTGCCAGCAGCTACGACAGGTTGAACAATGAGCAGTTCTTC. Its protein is CASSYDRLNNEQFF.

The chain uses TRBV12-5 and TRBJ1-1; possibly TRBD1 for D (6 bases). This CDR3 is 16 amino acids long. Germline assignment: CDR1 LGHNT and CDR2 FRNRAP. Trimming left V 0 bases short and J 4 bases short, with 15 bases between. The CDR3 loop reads CASGLVPPLGATEAFF. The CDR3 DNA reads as TGTGCTAGTGGTTTGGTCCCTCCGTTGGGGGCCACTGAAGCTTTCTTT.

In DNA form, the CDR3 reads TGTGCCAGCAGCTTAGGGGGCCCGGAGGATACGCAGTATTTT. Amino acids: CASSLGGPEDTQYF. The genes are TRBV7-4 and TRBJ2-3, with D perhaps matching TRBD1 (5 bases). V was clipped by 1 base and J by 6 bases, with 11 bases between them. This CDR3 contains 14 residues. Germline V lookup: CDR1 SGHVT, CDR2 SQSDAQ. The variable domain in full, with the rest retrieved from reference TRBV7-4 and TRBJ2-3, is GAGVSQSPRYKVAKRGRDVALRCDSISGHVTLYWYRQTLGQGSEVLTYSQSDAQRDKSGRPSGRFSAERPERSVSTLKIQRTEQGDSAVYLCASSLGGPEDTQYFGPGTRLTVL.